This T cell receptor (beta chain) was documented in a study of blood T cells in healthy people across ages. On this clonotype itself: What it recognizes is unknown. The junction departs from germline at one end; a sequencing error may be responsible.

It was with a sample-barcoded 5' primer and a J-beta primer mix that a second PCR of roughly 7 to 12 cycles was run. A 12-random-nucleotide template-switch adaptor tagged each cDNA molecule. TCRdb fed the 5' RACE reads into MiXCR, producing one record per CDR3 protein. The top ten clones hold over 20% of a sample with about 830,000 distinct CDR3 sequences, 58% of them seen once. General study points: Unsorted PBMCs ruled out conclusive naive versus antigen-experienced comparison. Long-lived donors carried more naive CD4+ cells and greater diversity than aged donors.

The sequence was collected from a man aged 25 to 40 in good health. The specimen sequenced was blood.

CDR3 nucleotides: TGTGCCAGCAGTTCGGGGTACCTCCAAGAGACCCTGTACTTC. This translates into CASSSGYLQETLYF. The J gene is TRBJ2-5, the V gene TRBV28; tentative D call: TRBD2 (5 bases). Germline CDR1 MDHEN, CDR2 SYDVKM. The CDR3 consists of 14 residues. The variable domain in full, with the rest retrieved from reference TRBV28 and TRBJ2-5, is DVKVTQSSRYLVKRTGEKVFLECVQDMDHENMFWYRQDPGLGLRLIYFSYDVKMKEKGDIPEGYSVSREKKERFSLILESASTNQTSMYLCASSSGYLQETLYFGPGTRLLVL.